Each of the 5 T cell receptor beta chains below was sequenced from the same sample in a study of blood T cell repertoires in COVID-19. Here immunoSEQ multiplex PCR was the method, and the copy in TCRdb shows in-frame clones only, minus some. The table shows 500,000 or so clones, with roughly nine tenths occurring only once. The sequencing sample was made of PBMCs or T cells enriched from blood (not recorded which). These receptors were taken from a woman between 18 and 29 years old who had recovered from COVID-19.

The chain employs TRBV2 and TRBJ1-2; 7 nucleotides match TRBD1. This CDR3 is built from 15 residues. Germline trimming cut 2 bases from V and 4 bases from J; bases unmatched to any gene: 7. Germline assignment: CDR1 SNHLY and CDR2 FYNNEI. The CDR3 DNA is TGTGCCAGCAGTGAACAGGGGGAACCCCTCTATGGCTACACCTTC. Translated, it gives CASSEQGEPLYGYTF.

The chain couples TRBV5-1 to TRBJ2-7; D is perhaps TRBD2 (6 bases). The CDR3 has 17 residues. Looked up from germline, CDR1 is SGHRS and CDR2 is YFSETQ. V lost 4 bases and J lost 0, with 20 bases in between. CDR3 loop: CASSPNPGTPSSYEQYF. The CDR3 coding sequence is TGCGCCAGCAGCCCCAATCCCGGGACTCCGAGCTCCTACGAGCAGTACTTC. Full variable domain (remainder filled in from reference TRBV5-1 and TRBJ2-7): KAGVTQTPRYLIKTRGQQVTLSCSPISGHRSVSWYQQTPGQGLQFLFEYFSETQRNKGNFPGRFSGRQFSNSRSEMNVSTLELGDSALYLCASSPNPGTPSSYEQYFGPGTRLTVT.

V gene TRBV5-5 combines with J gene TRBJ2-7; weak D call: TRBD2 (5 bases). This CDR3 comprises 15 residues. The germline V gene has CDR1 SGHKS and CDR2 YYEKEE (reference sequence). V dropped 4 bases and J dropped 0 bases, with 14 bases sitting between them. This CDR3 is CASSPRYGDSYEQYF. The CDR3 DNA is TGTGCCAGCAGCCCGAGGTACGGGGACTCCTACGAGCAGTACTTC.

About this clone itself: Additional DNA sequences in this sample encode the identical CDR3. V gene TRBV3-1 (or the pseudogene TRBV3-2) combines with J gene TRBJ2-3; D is unresolved. CDR3 length equals 11 residues. Trimming shortened V by 2 bases and J by 6 bases, and 3 bases separated the two germline ends. Germline lookup yields CDR1 LGHDT and CDR2 YNNKEL (reference sequence). The CDR3 DNA is TGTGCCAGCAGCCAACGGGATACGCAGTATTTT. The encoded protein is CASSQRDTQYF.

V usage is TRBV19 and J usage is TRBJ2-5, with TRBD1 matching 8 bases. The germline gives CDR1 LNHDA, CDR2 SQIVND (reference sequence). The CDR3 loop spans 16 amino acids. Germline trimming cut 5 bases from V and 5 bases from J; bases unmatched to any gene: 13. In nucleotides, the CDR3 is TGTGCCAGTAGTTCCCGGGACAGGACAGGTGGGGAGACCCAGTACTTC. It translates to CASSSRDRTGGETQYF.